This T cell receptor (beta chain) was observed in a study of blood T cell repertoires in COVID-19. Study-level information: Samples taken during acute and convalescent COVID-19 were collected in the United States, Italy and Spain. PBMCs, B-cell-depleted T cells, or T cells were the source of the cDNA or gDNA that made up the material.

V lost 2 bases and J lost 3, with 11 bases in between. The CDR3 runs 15 residues. The germline V gene encodes CDR1 KGHSH and CDR2 LQKENI. Sequenced by immunoSEQ multiplex PCR; TCRdb stores in-frame clones only, minus some. The repertoire has roughly 200,000 clones, roughly nine tenths of them found once; the top ten carry 2.5% to 3%. The chain uses TRBV18 and TRBJ1-5; possible D gene TRBD1, 6 bases. This clonotype originated in a woman in her thirties with active or convalescent COVID-19. The sample comprised peripheral blood. The CDR3: CASSPRPGDNQPQHF. CDR3 in DNA: TGTGCCAGCTCACCAAGGCCAGGGGACAATCAGCCCCAGCATTTT.